The 24 T cell receptor beta chains in this list originate from one sample, sequenced in a study of T cell responses to AZD1222 COVID-19 vaccine. Sequencing was performed with immunoSEQ multiplex PCR; in TCRdb, only in-frame clones are kept and a portion is missing. The sample consists of approximately 100,000 clones, roughly nine tenths of them appearing once. The sample here was peripheral blood, taken on day 0 of AZD1222 vaccination. These receptors came from an adult in good health.

The chain links TRBV4-1 to TRBJ1-3; D gene ambiguous. Germline V CDR1 and CDR2: MGHRA, YSYEKL. The CDR3 length is 16 residues. V shed 0 bases and J shed 2 bases, with 11 bases lying between them. The CDR3 reads CASSQEGPQPGNTIYF. The DNA of the CDR3 is TGCGCCAGCAGCCAAGAGGGTCCGCAACCTGGAAACACCATATATTTT.

In its sample, this clone was seen a few times. This chain uses TRBV11-3 with TRBJ2-7, with D perhaps matching TRBD2 (5 bases). The germline V gene encodes CDR1 SGHNT and CDR2 YENEEA. V was cut by 2 bases and J by 3 bases, with 8 bases left in between. The CDR3 runs to 13 residues. CDR3 residues: CASSLSSGYEQYF. CDR3 nucleotides: TGTGCCAGCAGCTTAAGCAGCGGCTACGAGCAGTACTTC. Looking up the rest from reference TRBV11-3 and TRBJ2-7 gives the full variable domain: EAGVVQSPRYKIIEKKQPVAFWCNPISGHNTLYWYLQNLGQGPELLIRYENEEAVDDSQLPKDRFSAERLKGVDSTLKIQPAELGDSAVYLCASSLSSGYEQYFGPGTRLTVT.

The chain links TRBV5-1 to TRBJ2-7; D might be TRBD1 or TRBD2, each matching 7 bases. V gave up 6 bases and J gave up 0 bases, with 19 bases separating them. The CDR3 length is 16 residues. From germline, CDR1 is SGHRS and CDR2 YFSETQ. The CDR3 nucleotides read TGCGCCAGCAAGAGGTCAGGGGGAGGGAGCTCCTACGAGCAGTACTTC. Translated: CASKRSGGGSSYEQYF.

The V gene is TRBV5-1, the J gene TRBJ2-1, with 10 bases matching TRBD2. The germline gives CDR1 SGHRS, CDR2 YFSETQ. The junction had 9 bases not matched to a gene; V was cut back by 4 bases and J by 5 bases. The CDR3 is 16 amino acids. DNA for the CDR3: TGCGCCAGCAGCCCCCCCACTAGCGGGGTAGACAATGAGCAGTTCTTC. It yields the protein CASSPPTSGVDNEQFF.

This clone has more than one count but fewer than ten. The rearrangement joins TRBV18 to TRBJ1-4; no definite D call. Germline loops: CDR1 KGHSH, CDR2 LQKENI. Trimming left V 4 bases short and J 0 bases short, with 15 bases between. This CDR3 comprises 17 residues. The CDR3 protein is CASSRSSGLATNEKLFF. The CDR3 DNA reads TGTGCCAGCTCACGAAGCAGTGGACTTGCAACTAATGAAAAACTGTTTTTT.

This clone appeared a single time. The CDR3 spells CATPKGMRTEAFF. In nucleotides, the CDR3 is TGTGCCACTCCCAAGGGGATGCGCACTGAAGCTTTCTTT. The rearrangement links TRBV10-3 to TRBJ1-1; a possible D gene is TRBD1 (5 bases). Trimming removed 10 bases from V and 4 bases from J, with 16 bases in between. Germline lookup yields CDR1 ENHRY and CDR2 SYGVKD. This CDR3 has 13 residues.

This chain connects TRBV21-1 to TRBJ1-2; TRBD1 was called by the table and not checked on the DNA. TRBV21-1 is an annotated pseudogene. The CDR3 contains 17 residues. CDR3 protein: CASSKEGQGALGYGYTF. The CDR3 coding sequence is TGTGCCAGCAGCAAAGAAGGACAGGGGGCGTTGGGCTATGGCTACACCTTC.

A note on this clone: The sample contains more than one DNA sequence encoding this CDR3. The chain uses TRBV27 and TRBJ2-6, with D tentatively TRBD1 (5 bases). From germline, CDR1 is MNHEY and CDR2 SMNVEV (reference sequence). CDR3 length: 12 amino acids. V lost 9 bases and J 4 bases, leaving 7 bases between the germline ends. The CDR3 loop is CASRTGANVLTF. The CDR3 region has the DNA TGTGCCAGTCGGACAGGGGCCAACGTCCTGACTTTC.

J is TRBJ2-7 and V is TRBV5-1; 7 nucleotides match TRBD1. Germline trimming cut 0 bases from V and 3 bases from J; bases unmatched to any gene: 6. The CDR3 has 15 residues. Germline V gives CDR1 SGHRS, CDR2 YFSETQ. CDR3 amino acids: CASSLEQGWVYEQYF. In nucleotides, the CDR3 is TGCGCCAGCAGCTTGGAACAGGGGTGGGTCTACGAGCAGTACTTC.

This clone was recorded a few times. CDR3 residues: CASSYSIDAEQYF. CDR3 nucleotide sequence: TGTGCCAGCAGTTACTCGATTGACGCCGAGCAGTACTTC. The rearrangement links TRBV6-5 to TRBJ2-7, with D hard to call. The CDR3 is made up of 13 amino acids. Germline V CDR1 and CDR2: MNHEY, SVGAGI. Trimming removed 0 bases at V and 6 bases at J, with 9 bases between.

This clone has a handful of counts. The CDR3 loop reads CASKEEVFGGYTF. As DNA, the CDR3 is TGTGCCAGCAAAGAGGAAGTTTTTGGGGGCTACACCTTC. The V call is TRBV27, the J call TRBJ1-2; unclear D gene. Trimming left V 7 bases short and J 8 bases short, with 17 bases between. CDR1 is MNHEY, CDR2 SMNVEV, per germline (reference sequence). There are 13 residues in the CDR3.

DNA for the CDR3: TGCGCCAGCAGTGGTGCAGGCCCCTATGGCTACACCTTC. It encodes CASSGAGPYGYTF. The rearrangement uses TRBV10-2 and TRBJ1-2; no reliable D call. CDR3 size: 13 residues. Germline-derived CDR1 and CDR2 are WSHSY and SAAADI. The V end lost 4 bases, the J end lost 4 bases, and 10 bases lay between the germline ends.

The chain joins TRBV5-1 to TRBJ2-1, with 13 bases identical to TRBD2. V dropped 0 bases and J dropped 9; count of bases not matched to a gene: 3. Germline assignment: CDR1 SGHRS and CDR2 YFSETQ. The CDR3 spans 15 residues. The CDR3 spells CASSLGTSGSGEQFF. The DNA for the CDR3 is TGCGCCAGCAGCTTGGGGACTAGCGGGAGTGGTGAGCAGTTCTTC.

This chain links TRBV11-3 with TRBJ1-1, with TRBD1 as a possible D gene (6 bases). The CDR3 runs to 14 residues. Germline values: CDR1 SGHNT, CDR2 YENEEA. With 3 bases removed from V and 1 base from J, the gap between germline ends came to 9 bases. The CDR3 sequence: CASSFRGANTEAFF. CDR3 DNA sequence: TGTGCCAGCAGCTTTAGGGGGGCGAACACTGAAGCTTTCTTT.

The chain recombines TRBV28 with TRBJ2-5, with 8 bases matching TRBD1. V trimming: 3 bases; J trimming: 2 bases; junction bases outside the gene matches: 5. The CDR3 length is 15 residues. The V gene's germline CDR1 is MDHEN and CDR2 SYDVKM. Here the CDR3 reads CASSLTGVKQETQYF. CDR3 DNA: TGTGCCAGCAGTTTGACAGGGGTCAAACAAGAGACCCAGTACTTC.

The chain employs TRBV6-5 and TRBJ1-1; 7 nucleotides agree with TRBD1. Germline lookup yields CDR1 MNHEY and CDR2 SVGAGI. J was trimmed by 4 bases and V by 5 bases; bases with no gene match: 4. This CDR3 is built from 13 residues. CDR3 in DNA: TGTGCCAGCAGTATTAGACAGGGCACTGAAGCTTTCTTT. Translated, it gives CASSIRQGTEAFF.

V is TRBV6-6 and J is TRBJ2-3; tentative D call: TRBD2 (6 bases). The CDR3 length is 16 residues. Germline V CDR1 and CDR2: MNHNY, SVGAGI (reference sequence). V gave up 0 bases and J gave up 0 bases, with 10 bases separating them. This chain's CDR3 is CASSYSRRDSTDTQYF. CDR3 nucleotides: TGTGCCAGCAGTTACTCGAGGCGGGATAGCACAGATACGCAGTATTTT.

V is TRBV6-5 and J is TRBJ1-1, with 9 nucleotides matching TRBD1. CDR1 is MNHEY, CDR2 SVGAGI, per germline. V was pared by 5 bases and J by 6 bases, with 7 bases of the junction left unmatched. This CDR3 spans 14 amino acids. Written as DNA, the CDR3 is TGTGCCAGCAGTAGGGGACAGGGATCCGCTGAAGCTTTCTTT. Residues: CASSRGQGSAEAFF.

The chain employs TRBV29-1 and TRBJ1-2; D unresolved. In germline, CDR1 is SQVTM, CDR2 ANQGSEA. The CDR3 has 11 residues. The V gene lost 5 bases and the J gene lost 4 bases, with 8 bases spanning the gap. CDR3 protein: CSVSSSYGYTF. In DNA, the CDR3 is TGCAGCGTTTCCTCCTCCTATGGCTACACCTTC.

V usage is TRBV6-4 and J usage is TRBJ2-3; a weak D match, TRBD1 (6 bases). Germline V gene sequence: CDR1 MRHNA, CDR2 SNTAGT. This CDR3 has 15 amino acids. Trimming removed 6 bases from V and 4 bases from J, with 17 bases in between. The CDR3 DNA sequence: TGTGCCAGCAGCGCCCATACAGGGACGGCAGATACGCAGTATTTT. Translated: CASSAHTGTADTQYF.

This clone showed up just once. The chain couples TRBV30 to TRBJ1-4; the D gene is possibly TRBD1 (5 bases). CDR1 GTSNPN and CDR2 SVGIG come from the germline V gene (reference sequence). With 4 bases removed from V and 4 bases from J, the gap between germline ends came to 10 bases. This CDR3 contains 13 residues. DNA of the CDR3: TGTGCCTGGACGGGGGGGAATAATGAAAAACTGTTTTTT. Translation: CAWTGGNNEKLFF.

This CDR3 is CASSQTGTGSNTEAFF. CDR3 nucleotides: TGCGCCAGCAGTCAGACCGGGACAGGGTCTAACACTGAAGCTTTCTTT. The rearrangement joins TRBV10-2 to TRBJ1-1; TRBD1 matches 9 bases. J was trimmed by 2 bases and V by 5 bases; bases with no gene match: 9. Germline loops: CDR1 WSHSY, CDR2 SAAADI. This CDR3 comprises 16 residues.

The rearrangement links TRBV9 to TRBJ2-2; the D gene is possibly TRBD2 (6 bases). The CDR3 spans 17 residues. The V end was cut by 0 bases, the J end by 1 base, with 13 bases between. Germline CDR1 SGDLS, CDR2 YYNGEE. The CDR3: CASSVASNSGNTGELFF. The CDR3 DNA sequence: TGTGCCAGCAGCGTAGCTTCGAATAGCGGGAACACCGGGGAGCTGTTTTTT.

This chain uses TRBV27 with TRBJ1-2; D ambiguous. The CDR3 covers 15 residues. Germline loops: CDR1 MNHEY, CDR2 SMNVEV (reference sequence). Trimming took 2 bases from V and 2 from J, leaving 12 bases between them. CDR3 DNA sequence: TGTGCCAGCAGTTTAGGTACCCAACTAAACTATGGCTACACCTTC. Amino acid sequence: CASSLGTQLNYGYTF.